This TCR beta chain was identified in a study of CD8+ T cells in alopecia areata. Study-level points and caveats: Lesional scalp displayed greater clonality than normal scalp, most notably in alopecia totalis/universalis. Sharing of TCRs across patients appeared less clear than in mice, possibly for HLA-related reasons.

This clone was seen only once. What it binds is unknown. CD4+ and CD8+ T cells were sorted from PBMCs. The ends lost 2 bases at V and 6 bases at J; junction bases unmatched: 7. Germline assignment: CDR1 MNHNY and CDR2 SVGAGI (reference sequence). CDR3 length: 15 residues. Extraction and reverse transcription of RNA yielded cDNA as the sequencing template. Produced via immunoSEQ multiplex PCR; TCRdb's table is partial and in-frame only. Of roughly 100,000 clones in the sample, around three fifths are singletons; the top ten hold 7.5% to 9%. Input material: CD4+ T cells sorted from blood. This chain uses TRBV6-6 with TRBJ1-5; TRBD1 matches at 7 bases. The TCR comes from a human donor in good health. The DNA of the CDR3 is TGTGCCAGCAGTTACGGGCAGGGGGTGAGTCAGCCCCAGCATTTT. This gives the protein CASSYGQGVSQPQHF.